The clone carrying this T cell receptor beta chain was seen more than once but under ten times. The target antigen is unknown. The data stem from a study of T cell repertoires in cytomegalovirus infection. CDR1 and CDR2 (germline): MNHEY, SVGAGI. The CDR3 consists of 16 residues. V was pared by 4 bases and J by 0 bases, with 10 bases between. TCRdb processed the reads anew with MiXCR; each CDR3 protein has one entry. The table has 700,000 to 850,000 distinct CDR3 sequences, around a third seen once; the top ten hold around an eighth. The sample consisted of cultured CD8+ T cells from PBMCs, taken from culture after CMV antigen stimulation. The rearrangement joins TRBV6-5 to TRBJ1-6; the D gene is possibly TRBD1 (6 bases). This receptor was taken from a human donor in good health (CMV status not recorded). Some clones in this sample may be carry-over from other donors' samples. CDR3 sequence reads: CASSFTGSSYNSPLHF. DNA of the CDR3: TGTGCCAGCAGTTTTACAGGGAGCTCCTATAATTCACCCCTCCACTTT.